This T cell receptor (beta chain) stems from a study of identical twins. TCRdb passed the 5' RACE reads through MiXCR, listing each CDR3 protein once. Of about 260,000 distinct CDR3 sequences in the sample, about 7% were seen once. General study results and limits: Weaker excess twin sharing was observed in beta out-of-frame sequences.

This clonotype was counted a few times. Its antigen remains unknown. Trimming shortened V by 6 bases and J by 3 bases, and 16 bases separated the two germline ends. Germline V gene lookup returns CDR1 DFQATT and CDR2 SNEGSKA (reference sequence). CDR3 length equals 14 residues. The sample also formed part of further work on yellow fever vaccine responses in identical twins.

The chain carries TRBV20-1 and TRBJ2-3; a weak D match, TRBD2 (5 bases). The source material was memory (CD45RO+) T cells sorted from blood. The sequence derives from a woman between 18 and 29 years old in good health. This chain's CDR3 is CSAMGIPGTDTQYF. The CDR3 DNA follows: TGCAGTGCGATGGGTATCCCGGGGACAGATACGCAGTATTTT.